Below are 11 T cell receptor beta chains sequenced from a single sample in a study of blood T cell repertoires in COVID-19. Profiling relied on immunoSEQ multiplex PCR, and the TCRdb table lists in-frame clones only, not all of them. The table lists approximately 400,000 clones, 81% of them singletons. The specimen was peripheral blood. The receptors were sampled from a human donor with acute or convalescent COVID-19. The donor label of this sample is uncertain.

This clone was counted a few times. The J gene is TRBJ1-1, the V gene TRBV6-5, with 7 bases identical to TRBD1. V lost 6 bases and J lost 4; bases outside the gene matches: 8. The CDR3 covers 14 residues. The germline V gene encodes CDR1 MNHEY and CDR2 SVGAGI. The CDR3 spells CASSPGDRATEAFF. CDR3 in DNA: TGTGCCAGCAGCCCAGGCGACAGGGCCACTGAAGCTTTCTTT.

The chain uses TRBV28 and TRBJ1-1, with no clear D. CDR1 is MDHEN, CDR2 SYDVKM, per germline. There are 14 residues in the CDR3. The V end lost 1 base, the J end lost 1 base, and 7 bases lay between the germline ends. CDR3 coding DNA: TGTGCCAGCAGTTTATTTGGCCCGAACACTGAAGCTTTCTTT. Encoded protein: CASSLFGPNTEAFF.

The CDR3 reads CASSPRANEQFF. For the CDR3, the DNA is TGTGCCAGCAGCCCTCGCGCCAATGAGCAGTTCTTC. J is TRBJ2-1 and V is TRBV21-1; TRBD2, the table's D call, lacks a check against the DNA. TRBV21-1 is shown as a pseudogene. This CDR3 spans 12 amino acids.

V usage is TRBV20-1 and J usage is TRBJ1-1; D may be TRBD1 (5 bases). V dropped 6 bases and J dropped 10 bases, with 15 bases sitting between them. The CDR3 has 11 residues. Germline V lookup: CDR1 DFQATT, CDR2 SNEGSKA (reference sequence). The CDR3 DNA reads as TGCAGTGCCATCCGGGGGGAATCAGCTTTCTTT. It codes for CSAIRGESAFF.

In DNA, the CDR3 is TGTGCCAGCAGTTTTTTGACAGGAGAAGCTTTCTTT. Amino acid sequence: CASSFLTGEAFF. V gene TRBV28 combines with J gene TRBJ1-1; possible D gene TRBD1, 6 bases. The CDR3 loop spans 12 amino acids. From germline, CDR1 is MDHEN and CDR2 SYDVKM. V lost 3 bases and J 8 bases, leaving 10 bases between the germline ends.

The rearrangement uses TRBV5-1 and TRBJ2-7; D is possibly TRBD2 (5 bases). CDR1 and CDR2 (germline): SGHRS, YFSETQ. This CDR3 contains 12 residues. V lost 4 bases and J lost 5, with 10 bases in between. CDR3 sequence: CASSHGVHEQYF. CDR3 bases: TGCGCCAGCAGCCACGGGGTTCACGAGCAGTACTTC.

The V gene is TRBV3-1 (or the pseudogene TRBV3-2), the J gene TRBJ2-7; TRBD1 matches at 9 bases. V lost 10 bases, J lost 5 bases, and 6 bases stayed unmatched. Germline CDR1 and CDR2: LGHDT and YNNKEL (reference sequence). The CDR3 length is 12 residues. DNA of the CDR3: TGTGCCACCATGGGACAGGGTGACGAGCAGTACTTC. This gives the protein CATMGQGDEQYF.

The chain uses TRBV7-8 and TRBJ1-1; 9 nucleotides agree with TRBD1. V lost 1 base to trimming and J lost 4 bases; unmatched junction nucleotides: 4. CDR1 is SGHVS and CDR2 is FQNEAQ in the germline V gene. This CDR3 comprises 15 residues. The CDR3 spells CASSLEDRGRTEAFF. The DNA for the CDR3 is TGTGCCAGCAGCTTAGAGGACAGGGGACGCACTGAAGCTTTCTTT.

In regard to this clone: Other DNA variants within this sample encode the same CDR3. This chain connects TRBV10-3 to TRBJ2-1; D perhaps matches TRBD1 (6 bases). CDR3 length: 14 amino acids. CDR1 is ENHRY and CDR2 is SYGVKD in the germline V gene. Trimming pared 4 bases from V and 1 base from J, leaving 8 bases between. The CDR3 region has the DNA TGTGCCATCAGTGTAGGGGGATCCTACAATGAGCAGTTCTTC. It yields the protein CAISVGGSYNEQFF.

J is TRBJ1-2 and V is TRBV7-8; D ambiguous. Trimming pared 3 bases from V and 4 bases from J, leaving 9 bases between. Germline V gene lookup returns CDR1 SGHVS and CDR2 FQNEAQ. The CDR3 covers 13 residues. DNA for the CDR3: TGTGCCAGCAGCTTCAAGCGGGGCTATGGCTACACCTTC. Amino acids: CASSFKRGYGYTF.

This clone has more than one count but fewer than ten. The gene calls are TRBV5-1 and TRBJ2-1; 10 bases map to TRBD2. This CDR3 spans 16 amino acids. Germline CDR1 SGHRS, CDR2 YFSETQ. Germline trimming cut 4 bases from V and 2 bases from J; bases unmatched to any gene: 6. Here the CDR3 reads CASSRSGRAPYNEQFF. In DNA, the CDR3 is TGCGCCAGCAGCCGCAGCGGGAGGGCCCCCTACAATGAGCAGTTCTTC.